This TCR beta chain was obtained from a study of blood T cell repertoires in COVID-19. The CDR3 runs 15 residues. The germline gives CDR1 LGHNA, CDR2 YSLEER. V trimming: 4 bases; J trimming: 2 bases; junction bases outside the gene matches: 5. Data came from immunoSEQ multiplex PCR; TCRdb stores just in-frame clones and leaves some out. This table has roughly 500,000 clones, roughly 90% appearing once. The sequence came from a woman aged 40 to 49 who had recovered from COVID-19. The chain couples TRBV4-3 to TRBJ2-1; 7 positions match TRBD2. The sample was PBMCs or T cells enriched from blood (not recorded which). CDR3 amino acids: CASSPVAGAYNEQFF. The CDR3 DNA is TGCGCCAGCAGCCCAGTAGCGGGCGCCTACAATGAGCAGTTCTTC.